This T cell receptor (beta chain) is from a study of control samples from healthy donors and cancer patients. This CDR3 is 18 amino acids long. J was trimmed by 2 bases and V by 5 bases; bases with no gene match: 13. Germline loops: CDR1 SGHAT, CDR2 FQNNGV. Clones were sequenced by immunoSEQ multiplex PCR, and TCRdb holds only the in-frame ones, with some missing. The sample lists 90,000 to 130,000 clones, roughly 90% occurring once. This clonotype originated in a woman aged 55-69 years with lung cancer. The sample taken for sequencing was PBMCs. The gene calls are TRBV11-2 and TRBJ2-1, with 9 nucleotides matching TRBD2. The CDR3 bases are TGTGCCAGCAGCCCCGTTCAAGCGGGGGGATCAGCCTACAATGAGCAGTTCTTC. This gives the protein CASSPVQAGGSAYNEQFF.